The rows below give T cell receptor beta chains drawn from one sample of a study of OX40 agonist ivuxolimab in advanced cancers. Sequencing was performed with immunoSEQ multiplex PCR; in TCRdb, only in-frame clones are kept and a portion is missing. This table holds roughly 57,000 clones, nearly 80% found once. The starting material was CD4+ or CD8+ T cells sorted from blood, obtained in a trial of the OX40 agonist ivuxolimab. The receptors were gathered from an adult with an advanced solid tumor such as melanoma, head and neck, liver or kidney cancer. CDR3s include the opening cysteine and the closing phenylalanine or tryptophan. A D gene is named only where the DNA matches it firmly. Clone size is given for some rows only: seen once, a few or many times, or a class if the clone is expanded.

clone size,CDR3 length,J gene,D gene,V gene,CDR3 DNA,CDR3 protein
.,14,TRBJ2-1,TRBD2,TRBV15,TGTGCCACCAGCGGAAGCGGGAGTTTCGATGAGCAGTTCTTC,CATSGSGSFDEQFF
few,14,TRBJ1-2,.,TRBV5-8,TGTGCCAGCAGCTTGAGGTTATCCGCCTGGGGCTACACCTTC,CASSLRLSAWGYTF
.,17,TRBJ1-1,.,TRBV5-1,TGCGCCAGCAGCTTGGACAGCACGGACCCCATGAACACTGAAGCTTTCTTT,CASSLDSTDPMNTEAFF
.,15,TRBJ2-2,TRBD2,TRBV7-2,TGTGCCAGCAGCCTAGCGGGGCGGGTCACCGGGGAGCTGTTTTTT,CASSLAGRVTGELFF
.,18,TRBJ1-2,.,TRBV4-1,TGCGCCAGCAGCCTGAGCCGGGACGGTGGGAATTTTAACTATGGCTACACCTTC,CASSLSRDGGNFNYGYTF
.,15,TRBJ2-2,.,TRBV5-1,TGCGCCAGCAGCTTGGGGCATACGAACACCGGGGAGCTGTTTTTT,CASSLGHTNTGELFF
.,14,TRBJ1-2,.,TRBV6-5,TGTGCCAGCAGCCGCGTGAGGGGACTCTATGGCTACACCTTC,CASSRVRGLYGYTF
.,11,TRBJ2-1,.,TRBV28,TGTGCCAGCAGTTTTTCGCTCGGGAAGTTCTTC,CASSFSLGKFF
.,14,TRBJ2-1,.,TRBV19,TGTGCCAGTAGTAGCGGAAGCTCCTACAATGAGCAGTTCTTC,CASSSGSSYNEQFF
once,13,TRBJ2-6,.,TRBV10-3,TGTGCCATCAGCCTCGGAGGGGCCAACGTCCTGACTTTC,CAISLGGANVLTF
few,15,TRBJ2-1,TRBD1,TRBV27,TGTGCCAGCAGTCTCCGCCGGACAGGGATCAATGAGCAGTTCTTC,CASSLRRTGINEQFF
.,13,TRBJ2-7,.,TRBV7-3,TGTGCCAGCAGCCCAGGACGAGACTCCGAGCAGTACTTC,CASSPGRDSEQYF
.,15,TRBJ1-4,TRBD1,TRBV6-6,TGTGCCAGCAGTTACCCGACAGGGGGAAACGAAAAACTGTTTTTT,CASSYPTGGNEKLFF
.,15,TRBJ1-4,.,TRBV9,TGTGCCAGCAGCGTAGACGGGCAAACTAATGAAAAACTGTTTTTT,CASSVDGQTNEKLFF
few,14,TRBJ1-2,TRBD1,TRBV5-1,TGCGCCAGCAGCTGGGGACAGCCGAACTATGGCTACACCTTC,CASSWGQPNYGYTF
.,13,TRBJ1-3,TRBD1,TRBV27,TGTGCCAGCATGAGAGTACAGGGGAACACCATATATTTT,CASMRVQGNTIYF
few,14,TRBJ1-5,.,TRBV19,TGTGCCAGTAGTATAGAGCCAGGGATGCAGCCCCAGCATTTT,CASSIEPGMQPQHF
.,15,TRBJ2-7,TRBD1,TRBV5-5,TGTGCCAGCAGCCCCAGGGGGACACCCGACTACGAGCAGTACTTC,CASSPRGTPDYEQYF
.,15,TRBJ2-7,TRBD2,TRBV6-1,TGTGCCAGCAGCGCTAGCGGCCAAAGCTCCTACGAGCAGTACTTC,CASSASGQSSYEQYF
.,12,TRBJ2-5,.,TRBV11-3,TGTGCCAGCAGCTTAGATCCGGGGACCCAGTACTTC,CASSLDPGTQYF
few,13,TRBJ1-1,.,TRBV27,TGTGCCAGCAGCCGCCCCCCCGGCACTGAAGCTTTCTTT,CASSRPPGTEAFF
.,14,TRBJ2-3,.,TRBV9,TGTGCCAGCAGCGTAGGTCTTCCACTAGATACGCAGTATTTT,CASSVGLPLDTQYF
.,14,TRBJ2-7,TRBD2,TRBV7-6,TGTGCCAGCAAGACTAGCGGGGGGGCGGGCGAGCAGTACTTC,CASKTSGGAGEQYF
.,15,TRBJ2-2,.,TRBV7-2,TGTGCCAGCAGCTTAGCGTGGGCTAGCGACGGGGAGCTGTTTTTT,CASSLAWASDGELFF
.,16,TRBJ1-3,.,TRBV13,TGTGCCAGCAGCTTAGAAGGGAGCCAAACTGGAAACACCATATATTTT,CASSLEGSQTGNTIYF
.,14,TRBJ1-4,.,TRBV7-2,TGTGCCAGCAGCCCCCCCGGGCTTCCGAGGGAACTGTTTTTT,CASSPPGLPRELFF
.,15,TRBJ2-3,TRBD1,TRBV18,TGTGCCAGCTCACCATCAGACAGGGTGAAAGATACGCAGTATTTT,CASSPSDRVKDTQYF
.,11,TRBJ1-1,.,TRBV6-1,TGTGCCAGCAAAGCGGGAGTTGAAGCTTTCTTT,CASKAGVEAFF
.,13,TRBJ2-7,TRBD2,TRBV6-1,TGTGCCAGCAGGGCGGGGGGGACCCGCGAGCAGTACTTC,CASRAGGTREQYF
.,16,TRBJ2-1,TRBD2,TRBV11-2,TGTGCCAGCAGCTTTTTCACGCGGGAGGAATACAATGAGCAGTTCTTC,CASSFFTREEYNEQFF
.,14,TRBJ1-1,TRBD1,TRBV18,TGTGCCAGCTCACGACAGGGAGCGAACACTGAAGCTTTCTTT,CASSRQGANTEAFF
.,16,TRBJ2-1,.,TRBV4-1,TGCGCCAGCAGCCAGGCGGGACTCAGCTCCTACAATGAGCAGTTCTTC,CASSQAGLSSYNEQFF
.,15,TRBJ1-1,TRBD1,TRBV9,TGTGCCAGCAGCGTAGGCTCCAGGGGGGGTACTGAAGCTTTCTTT,CASSVGSRGGTEAFF